One sample yielded the 6 T cell receptor beta chains listed below, sequenced in a study of early T cells in non-severe SARS-CoV-2 infection. From the 5' RACE reads, TCRdb called clonotypes with MiXCR, one entry per CDR3 protein. The profile shows fewer than 85,000 distinct CDR3 sequences, approximately 10% of them singletons. Specimen: whole blood, collected at baseline. The receptors originated from an adult who was a healthcare worker with PCR-confirmed SARS-CoV-2 infection or an uninfected control (not recorded which).

Only a few counts were recorded for this clonotype. The CDR3 spells CASSLGTGRKGMNTEAFF. CDR3 nucleotides: TGTGCCAGCAGTCTGGGGACAGGCCGTAAGGGGATGAACACTGAAGCTTTCTTT. The chain combines TRBV6-5 with TRBJ1-1, with 8 bases identical to TRBD1. The germline V gene has CDR1 MNHEY and CDR2 SVGAGI. The CDR3 is 18 residues long. V gave up 5 bases and J gave up 0 bases; unmatched junction bases: 14.

This chain joins TRBV28 and TRBJ2-5; the D is unclear. Germline lookup yields CDR1 MDHEN and CDR2 SYDVKM. The CDR3 covers 14 residues. Trimming took 10 bases from V and 0 from J, leaving 15 bases between them. CDR3 sequence reads: CATWGEGYQETQYF. The CDR3 DNA reads as TGTGCCACATGGGGTGAAGGCTACCAAGAGACCCAGTACTTC.

In the case of this clonotype: The germline gene is not matched at one end of the junction; a read error may be the cause. The chain combines TRBV11-2 with TRBJ2-2, with D tentatively TRBD2 (6 bases). The CDR3 consists of 12 residues. The germline V gene encodes CDR1 SGHAT and CDR2 FQNNGV. The CDR3 is CVSSLAAGELFF. In DNA form, the CDR3 reads TGTGTCAGCAGCTTAGCGGCCGGGGAGCTGTTTTTT. Variable domain in full (rest from reference TRBV11-2 and TRBJ2-2): EAGVAQSPRYKIIEKRQSVAFWCNPISGHATLYWYQQILGQGPKLLIQFQNNGVVDDSQLPKDRFSAERLKGVDSTLKIQPAKLEDSAVYLCVSSLAAGELFFGEGSRLTVL.

The sample holds a few counts of this clonotype. Written as DNA, the CDR3 is TGCAGTGCTCTGGGGACAAGCCTGCAAGCGTGGTGGGCTTTCTTT. Translation: CSALGTSLQAWWAFF. V gene TRBV20-1 combines with J gene TRBJ1-1; maybe TRBD1 (6 bases). V was cut by 5 bases and J by 11 bases, with 27 bases left in between. The CDR3 length is 15 residues. Germline CDR1 is DFQATT and CDR2 is SNEGSKA (reference sequence).

This clonotype was detected only a few times. The rearrangement links TRBV20-1 to TRBJ2-3; 9 bases map to TRBD2. The germline V gene has CDR1 DFQATT and CDR2 SNEGSKA (reference sequence). Unmatched junction bases numbered 10, after V lost 4 bases and J lost 5 bases. The length of the CDR3 is 15 residues. The CDR3 DNA reads TGCAGTGCTACCGTGGCCGCGGGGGGGCTAGATACGCAGTATTTT. It encodes CSATVAAGGLDTQYF.

V gene TRBV4-1 combines with J gene TRBJ2-5; D possibly uses TRBD1 or TRBD2 (5 bases each). With 0 bases removed from V and 7 bases from J, the gap between germline ends came to 12 bases. CDR3 length: 14 residues. Germline lookup yields CDR1 MGHRA and CDR2 YSYEKL. The CDR3 here is CASSQDGGAVTQYF. Here the CDR3 DNA reads TGCGCCAGCAGCCAAGATGGGGGTGCGGTGACCCAGTACTTC.